The clone carrying this TCR beta chain showed up just a few times. These data belong to a study of blood T cell repertoires in COVID-19. At the level of the study: Both acute and convalescent COVID-19 samples were obtained from the United States, Italy and Spain. The cDNA or gDNA used as material had been derived from T cells, B-cell-depleted T cells, or PBMCs.

As handled by the study authors: Estimates of nucleated cell counts were drawn from the amplification of reference gene primers. Repertoires were generated with immunoSEQ multiplex PCR, while TCRdb's copy carries only in-frame clones and drops some. V and J calls and clone size are as listed in that table; D and trimming were resolved from the DNA. The sample lists about 110,000 clones, around four fifths seen once, with 15% to 20% in the top ten. The CDR3 spans 15 residues. Germline V CDR1 and CDR2: MNHEY, SVGAGI. Deletions cut 5 bases from V and 3 bases from J, with 14 bases between. The V and J genes are TRBV6-5 and TRBJ1-5; tentative D call: TRBD1 (5 bases). Sample: peripheral blood. The sequence was collected from a woman in her fifties or sixties with acute or convalescent COVID-19. As DNA, the CDR3 is TGTGCCAGCAGTCCCAACGCCAGGGTCAATCAGCCCCAGCATTTT. The encoded protein is CASSPNARVNQPQHF.